Below, 21 T cell receptor beta chains from the same sample are listed, as sequenced in a study of blood T cell repertoires in COVID-19. Clones were sequenced by immunoSEQ multiplex PCR, and TCRdb holds only the in-frame ones, with some missing. The sample holds some 240,000 clones, more than 75% seen once. Sequencing was done on a sample of PBMCs or T cells enriched from blood (not recorded which). These receptors were collected from a woman aged 50 to 60 who had been exposed to COVID-19.

The CDR3 sequence is CAIRDRDSGNTIYF. The DNA for the CDR3 is TGTGCCATCAGAGACCGGGACAGTGGAAACACCATATATTTT. The chain is built from TRBV10-3 and TRBJ1-3; 7 bases line up with TRBD1. The germline CDR1 and CDR2 sequences are ENHRY and SYGVKD. With 6 bases clipped from V and 3 bases from J, the junction kept 5 bases outside the gene matches. There are 14 residues in the CDR3.

In its sample, this clone was seen once. The genes are TRBV5-1 and TRBJ1-5, with D unclear. CDR1 SGHRS and CDR2 YFSETQ come from the germline V gene. Trimming cost V 0 bases and J 7 bases, with 8 bases left between them. CDR3 length equals 13 residues. The CDR3 protein is CASSLGTGQPQHF. The CDR3, as DNA: TGCGCCAGCAGCTTGGGGACGGGGCAGCCCCAGCATTTT.

The chain uses TRBV12-5 and TRBJ1-5; 8 positions match TRBD1. The CDR3 is 16 amino acids. CDR1 LGHNT and CDR2 FRNRAP come from the germline V gene. V was clipped by 6 bases and J by 4 bases; unmatched bases: 11. CDR3 loop: CASGQGDAPTNQPQHF. CDR3 bases: TGTGCTAGTGGACAGGGGGATGCGCCGACGAATCAGCCCCAGCATTTT.

This clone was observed a few times. The chain has TRBV6-1 and TRBJ2-2, with TRBD2 identical over 8 bases. Germline loops: CDR1 MNHNS, CDR2 SASEGT. Losses at the gene ends were 2 bases for V and 0 bases for J; bases not matched to a gene: 2. This CDR3 has 16 residues. CDR3 region: CASSEFGGANTGELFF. CDR3 DNA: TGTGCCAGCAGTGAATTCGGGGGGGCGAACACCGGGGAGCTGTTTTTT.

The chain joins TRBV11-2 to TRBJ2-5, with a possible D match to TRBD2 (5 bases). The CDR3 is 14 residues long. Trimming removed 1 base at V and 7 bases at J, with 13 bases between. Germline V gene data show CDR1 as SGHAT and CDR2 as FQNNGV. CDR3 coding DNA: TGTGCCAGCAGCTTAGGCGCGGGTTTAGGGACCCAGTACTTC. This encodes CASSLGAGLGTQYF.

The chain combines TRBV2 with TRBJ2-2, with D tentatively TRBD1 (6 bases). The V end was cut by 8 bases, the J end by 1 base, with 14 bases between. Germline CDR1 SNHLY, CDR2 FYNNEI. The CDR3 has 15 residues. The CDR3 coding sequence is TGTGCCAGCTCCTCCGGGACACTGAACACCGGGGAGCTGTTTTTT. This codes for CASSSGTLNTGELFF.

The chain carries TRBV24-1 and TRBJ2-3; maybe TRBD2 (7 bases). The germline V and J ends were trimmed by 9 bases and 1 base, with 10 bases remaining between them. Germline V gene sequence: CDR1 KGHDR, CDR2 SFDVKD. CDR3 length equals 13 residues. The CDR3 nucleotides read TGTGCCACCGGGGGGGGGCGCACAGATACGCAGTATTTT. Protein product: CATGGGRTDTQYF.

This clone was seen a few times. The chain recombines TRBV3-1 (or the pseudogene TRBV3-2) with TRBJ2-2; possibly TRBD2 for D (11 bases). The CDR3 runs to 21 residues. The germline V and J ends were trimmed by 2 bases and 4 bases, with 29 bases remaining between them. From germline, CDR1 is LGHDT and CDR2 YNNKEL (reference sequence). The CDR3: CASSQRAGQGILAGGTGELFF. In DNA form, the CDR3 reads TGTGCCAGCAGCCAAAGGGCGGGACAGGGGATCCTAGCGGGGGGCACCGGGGAGCTGTTTTTT.

The V gene is TRBV18, the J gene TRBJ1-5; D not certain. V lost 2 bases and J lost 3, with 5 bases in between. The CDR3 length is 13 residues. Germline V CDR1 and CDR2: KGHSH, LQKENI. The CDR3 spells CASSPGPNQPQHF. In DNA form, the CDR3 reads TGTGCCAGCTCACCAGGCCCCAATCAGCCCCAGCATTTT.

The V and J genes are TRBV27 and TRBJ1-5, with D hard to call. This CDR3 is 15 amino acids long. With 5 bases removed from V and 0 bases from J, the gap between germline ends came to 11 bases. CDR1 and CDR2 from the germline V gene are MNHEY and SMNVEV (reference sequence). CDR3 DNA sequence: TGTGCCAGCAGTCCCTCGACTGGTAGCAATCAGCCCCAGCATTTT. This translates into CASSPSTGSNQPQHF.

This clone was counted a single time. The genes are TRBV15 and TRBJ2-1; 8 nucleotides line up with TRBD2. J gave up 7 bases and V 2 bases, and 4 bases lay outside the gene matches. In germline, CDR1 is LNHNV, CDR2 YYDKDF (reference sequence). This CDR3 has 14 amino acids. The CDR3 DNA reads as TGTGCCACCAGCAGACCGGGACTAGGAAATGAGCAGTTCTTC. Its translation: CATSRPGLGNEQFF.

This chain joins TRBV4-2 and TRBJ1-3, with TRBD1 matching 7 bases. The CDR3 runs 14 residues. Germline V lookup: CDR1 LGHNA, CDR2 YNFKEQ. With 7 bases clipped from V and 4 bases from J, the junction kept 7 bases outside the gene matches. Written as DNA, the CDR3 is TGTGCCAGCAACTCCGGGACAGTCGGAAACACCATATATTTT. This encodes CASNSGTVGNTIYF.

The genes are TRBV6-5 and TRBJ2-3, with TRBD2 matching 8 bases. Germline CDR1 reads MNHEY; CDR2 reads SVGAGI. There are 15 residues in the CDR3. The V segment lost 8 bases and the J segment 4 bases; nucleotides outside the gene matches: 11. Here the CDR3 reads CASQAGAGVADTQYF. The CDR3 DNA reads TGTGCCAGCCAGGCGGGAGCGGGGGTCGCAGATACGCAGTATTTT.

This rearrangement joins TRBV6-5 to TRBJ1-2; D gene ambiguous. This CDR3 has 14 residues. Per germline, CDR1 MNHEY and CDR2 SVGAGI. V was shortened by 6 bases and J by 2 bases, with 13 bases between the two germline ends. The CDR3 reads CASSQTRGNYGYTF. The CDR3 nucleotides are TGTGCCAGCAGCCAGACGCGGGGAAACTATGGCTACACCTTC.

The CDR3 sequence: CASSLSGKTFNTEAFF. In nucleotides, the CDR3 is TGTGCCAGCAGCTTATCCGGGAAGACGTTTAACACTGAAGCTTTCTTT. The rearrangement uses TRBV7-2 and TRBJ1-1; D is uncertain. V lost 2 bases, J lost 2 bases, and 15 bases lay in between. The CDR3 loop spans 16 amino acids. CDR1 and CDR2 (germline): SGHTA, FQGNSA.

The chain links TRBV5-1 to TRBJ2-3; 10 nucleotides agree with TRBD2. Germline lookup yields CDR1 SGHRS and CDR2 YFSETQ. The ends lost 0 bases at V and 4 bases at J; junction bases unmatched: 11. This CDR3 contains 18 residues. The CDR3 bases are TGCGCCAGCAGCTTGGATAGCGGGGGGCATTTGAGGTCAGATACGCAGTATTTT. Translating it yields CASSLDSGGHLRSDTQYF.

CDR3 DNA: TGTGCCAGCAGCCGATTTCTTGGGGGCGGTCGGAGCAATCAGCCCCAGCATTTT. Translating gives CASSRFLGGGRSNQPQHF. The rearrangement links TRBV5-8 to TRBJ1-5; weak D call: TRBD1 (6 bases). Trimming took off 4 bases at V and 1 base at J, with 21 bases between the two ends. CDR1 and CDR2 (germline): SGHTS, YDEGEE. The CDR3 is 18 residues long.

This chain connects TRBV12-5 to TRBJ1-6, with D tentatively TRBD1 (6 bases). Trimming took off 6 bases at V and 6 bases at J, with 6 bases between the two ends. CDR1 is LGHNT and CDR2 is FRNRAP in the germline V gene. There are 12 residues in the CDR3. The DNA of the CDR3 is TGTGCTAGTGGACAGGGTAATTCACCCCTCCACTTT. Its protein product is CASGQGNSPLHF.

The chain links TRBV2 to TRBJ2-1, with 10 nucleotides matching TRBD2. V lost 4 bases to trimming and J lost 10 bases; unmatched junction nucleotides: 10. This CDR3 spans 15 amino acids. Germline values: CDR1 SNHLY, CDR2 FYNNEI. DNA for the CDR3: TGTGCCAGCAGTGGTTTTAGCGGGGGGAGTAGGGAGCAGTTCTTC. This sequence encodes CASSGFSGGSREQFF.

The V call is TRBV7-2, the J call TRBJ2-7; no clear D gene. V was trimmed by 3 bases and J by 6 bases, leaving 12 bases between them. Germline values: CDR1 SGHTA, CDR2 FQGNSA. The CDR3 covers 13 residues. Here the CDR3 reads CASSFHSSAEQYF. The CDR3 DNA follows: TGTGCCAGCAGCTTTCACTCTTCTGCCGAGCAGTACTTC.

This clone has just one count. This chain links TRBV10-3 with TRBJ2-1; 8 bases are a match to TRBD2. The V gene end was trimmed by 10 bases and the J gene end by 8 bases; junction bases not matched to a gene: 4. Germline V CDR1 and CDR2: ENHRY, SYGVKD. The CDR3 consists of 11 residues. The CDR3: CATGGGDEQFF. The CDR3 bases are TGTGCCACGGGGGGGGGAGATGAGCAGTTCTTC.